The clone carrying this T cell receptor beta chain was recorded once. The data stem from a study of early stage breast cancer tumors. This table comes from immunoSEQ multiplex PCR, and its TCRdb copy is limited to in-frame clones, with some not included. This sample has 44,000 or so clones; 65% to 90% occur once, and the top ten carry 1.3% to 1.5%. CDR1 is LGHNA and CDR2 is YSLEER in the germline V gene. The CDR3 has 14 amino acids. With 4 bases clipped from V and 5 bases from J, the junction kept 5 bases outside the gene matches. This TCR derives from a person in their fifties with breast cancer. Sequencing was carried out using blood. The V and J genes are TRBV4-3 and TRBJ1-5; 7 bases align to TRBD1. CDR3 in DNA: TGCGCCAGCAGCCCGGAGACAGGGTATCAGCCCCAGCATTTT. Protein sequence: CASSPETGYQPQHF.